The 32 T cell receptor beta chains presented below share a single source sample, sequenced in a study of T cell repertoires in cytomegalovirus infection. TCRdb re-derived calls from the reads in MiXCR, one entry per CDR3 protein. The sample records fewer than 350,000 distinct CDR3 sequences, roughly 15% being singletons. The sample taken for sequencing was PBMCs. Source of these receptors: a human donor in good health (CMV status not recorded). Some clones in this sample may be carry-over from other donors' samples.

This clonotype was recorded at least ten times. The chain links TRBV7-2 to TRBJ2-5; TRBD2 matches 7 bases. This CDR3 comprises 14 residues. Germline values: CDR1 SGHTA, CDR2 FQGNSA. Trimming removed 2 bases from V and 5 bases from J; junction bases left unmatched: 5. Here the CDR3 reads CASSLPAGVETQYF. In DNA, the CDR3 is TGTGCCAGCAGCTTACCGGCGGGGGTGGAGACCCAGTACTTC. Complete variable domain (other parts from reference TRBV7-2 and TRBJ2-5): GAGVSQSPSNKVTEKGKDVELRCDPISGHTALYWYRQSLGQGLEFLIYFQGNSAPDKSGLPSDRFSAERTGGSVSTLTIQRTQQEDSAVYLCASSLPAGVETQYFGPGTRLLVL.

This clonotype appeared many times. CDR3 coding DNA: TGTGCCAGCAGCTTAGTTGGGACAGTCAACACAGATACGCAGTATTTT. This gives the protein CASSLVGTVNTDTQYF. This chain joins TRBV7-2 and TRBJ2-3; 7 bases align to TRBD1. The CDR3 covers 16 residues. Germline lookup yields CDR1 SGHTA and CDR2 FQGNSA. J lost 2 bases, V lost 1 base, and 6 bases had no gene match.

This clonotype was seen at least ten times. The J gene is TRBJ2-6, the V gene TRBV7-8; no clear D. The CDR3 covers 18 residues. Germline CDR1 and CDR2: SGHVS and FQNEAQ. V shed 1 base and J shed 0 bases, with 13 bases lying between them. For the CDR3, the DNA is TGTGCCAGCAGCTTAGTTCGGGTCAGGACCTCTGGGGCCAACGTCCTGACTTTC. Its protein is CASSLVRVRTSGANVLTF.

This clonotype was observed at least ten times. V gene TRBV7-8 combines with J gene TRBJ2-2; D is uncertain. Germline CDR1 SGHVS, CDR2 FQNEAQ. The CDR3 has 14 amino acids. Between the trimmed V and J ends, which lost 1 base and 6 bases, there was a span of 9 bases. The chain's CDR3 is CASSLGGYAGELFF. CDR3 bases: TGTGCCAGCAGCTTAGGAGGCTACGCCGGGGAGCTGTTTTTT.

This chain links TRBV12-3 or TRBV12-4 with TRBJ2-2, with D perhaps matching TRBD2 (6 bases). The V end was cut by 3 bases, the J end by 6 bases, with 17 bases between. This CDR3 region has 16 residues. DNA of the CDR3: TGTGCCAGCAGTTTTGGGCCTACCTCGGGGGCCGGGGAGCTGTTTTTT. Translated, it gives CASSFGPTSGAGELFF.

This clonotype was recorded many times. The chain couples TRBV7-3 to TRBJ2-3, with D perhaps TRBD2 (6 bases). The V gene lost 4 bases and the J gene lost 2 bases, with 13 bases spanning the gap. From germline, CDR1 is SGHTA and CDR2 FQGTGA. The CDR3 consists of 15 residues. The CDR3 coding sequence is TGTGCCAGCAGCTCCTCCGGGACTCACACAGATACGCAGTATTTT. It specifies CASSSSGTHTDTQYF.

This clonotype turned up a few times. The chain links TRBV25-1 to TRBJ1-2, with 8 bases that match TRBD1. There are 15 residues in the CDR3. The trim removed 0 bases at V and 8 bases at J, leaving 8 bases unmatched. Per the germline V gene, CDR1 is MGHDK and CDR2 is SYGVNS. The CDR3 DNA is TGTGCCAGCAGTGAATATACGGGGACAGGTGGGGGCTACACCTTC. This sequence encodes CASSEYTGTGGGYTF.

Many counts were recorded for this clonotype. The chain has TRBV6-2 or TRBV6-3 and TRBJ2-3; 8 positions match TRBD2. The V and J ends lost 8 bases and 4 bases, in that order; junction bases with no gene match: 14. The germline V gene encodes CDR1 MNHEY and CDR2 SVGEGT. There are 16 residues in the CDR3. CDR3 sequence reads: CASGTRDTGRADTQYF. The CDR3 nucleotides are TGTGCCAGCGGGACCCGGGACACCGGGAGGGCAGATACGCAGTATTTT.

This chain links TRBV19 with TRBJ1-1; D possibly corresponds to TRBD1 (6 bases). The V gene's germline CDR1 is LNHDA and CDR2 SQIVND (reference sequence). Trimming removed 3 bases from V and 2 bases from J, with 10 bases in between. This CDR3 spans 14 amino acids. DNA for the CDR3: TGTGCCAGTAGTATGGACAGAGCCAACACTGAAGCTTTCTTT. It specifies CASSMDRANTEAFF.

The chain is built from TRBV12-3 or TRBV12-4 and TRBJ2-7, with D possibly being TRBD1 (6 bases). The ends were cut back, 2 bases at V and 2 bases at J, with 13 bases in the middle. The CDR3 sequence is 15 residues long. The CDR3 protein is CASSLRGMMPYEQYF. CDR3 bases: TGTGCCAGCAGTTTAAGGGGGATGATGCCCTACGAGCAGTACTTC.

This clonotype was detected only a few times. The J gene is TRBJ1-2, the V gene TRBV20-1, with no clear D. The CDR3 consists of 15 residues. Germline V gene sequence: CDR1 DFQATT, CDR2 SNEGSKA (reference sequence). Trimming removed 5 bases from V and 5 bases from J, with 21 bases in between. This CDR3 is CSALTYTVPEYGYTF. The DNA for the CDR3 is TGCAGTGCTCTGACGTATACCGTGCCCGAATATGGCTACACCTTC.

By share, this clonotype counts as medium-sized. The genes are TRBV7-8 and TRBJ1-1; TRBD1 is a possible D gene (6 bases). V was pared by 1 base and J by 6 bases, with 12 bases between. The CDR3 covers 14 residues. Germline CDR1 SGHVS, CDR2 FQNEAQ. The DNA for the CDR3 is TGTGCCAGCAGCTTAGAAAGGGGGGTCCCTGAAGCTTTCTTT. It codes for CASSLERGVPEAFF. The variable domain in full, completed from reference TRBV7-8 and TRBJ1-1, reads GAGVSQSPRYKVAKRGQDVALRCDPISGHVSLFWYQQALGQGPEFLTYFQNEAQLDKSGLPSDRFFAERPEGSVSTLKIQRTQQEDSAVYLCASSLERGVPEAFFGQGTRLTVV.

This clonotype occurred many times. The rearrangement links TRBV7-3 to TRBJ2-1; D assignment may be TRBD1 or TRBD2 (7 bases each). Germline CDR1 reads SGHTA; CDR2 reads FQGTGA. V was clipped by 5 bases and J by 4 bases, with 15 bases between them. The CDR3 is 15 amino acids. DNA of the CDR3: TGTGCCAGCAGCCAGCGGGACAGCTCATACAATGAGCAGTTCTTC. This codes for CASSQRDSSYNEQFF.

This rearrangement joins TRBV20-1 to TRBJ1-5; possibly TRBD1 for D (5 bases). CDR3 length: 15 residues. Per germline, CDR1 DFQATT and CDR2 SNEGSKA (reference sequence). The V and J ends lost 0 bases and 5 bases respectively, with 14 bases between them. The DNA for the CDR3 is TGCAGTGCTAGAGATATGACGGACATGGATCAGCCCCAGCATTTT. Translation: CSARDMTDMDQPQHF.

This clonotype has just a few counts. The chain combines TRBV7-8 with TRBJ1-6; D perhaps matches TRBD1 (5 bases). The germline V gene has CDR1 SGHVS and CDR2 FQNEAQ. The V end lost 5 bases, the J end lost 10 bases, and 18 bases lay between the germline ends. The CDR3 loop spans 15 amino acids. CDR3 DNA: TGTGCCAGCAGCCTCCATGGGGCTGCGGAATCACCCCTCCACTTT. It encodes CASSLHGAAESPLHF.

This clonotype has at least ten counts. The chain recombines TRBV7-2 with TRBJ1-3; D remains unclear. Per germline, CDR1 SGHTA and CDR2 FQGNSA. The CDR3 extends over 16 amino acids. With 2 bases removed from V and 4 bases from J, the gap between germline ends came to 15 bases. CDR3 nucleotides: TGTGCCAGCAGCTTAACTTTGAGGATATCAGGAAACACCATATATTTT. This codes for CASSLTLRISGNTIYF. The full variable domain, with the rest looked up from reference TRBV7-2 and TRBJ1-3, is GAGVSQSPSNKVTEKGKDVELRCDPISGHTALYWYRQSLGQGLEFLIYFQGNSAPDKSGLPSDRFSAERTGGSVSTLTIQRTQQEDSAVYLCASSLTLRISGNTIYFGEGSWLTVV.

The chain employs TRBV20-1 and TRBJ2-1, with TRBD2 identical over 9 bases. V trimming: 1 base; J trimming: 8 bases; junction bases outside the gene matches: 6. The germline gives CDR1 DFQATT, CDR2 SNEGSKA (reference sequence). This CDR3 is built from 14 residues. DNA of the CDR3: TGCAGTGCTAGAGTTGGGACTAGCTTGGATGAGCAGTTCTTC. This codes for CSARVGTSLDEQFF.

The chain combines TRBV6-5 with TRBJ1-4; D uncertain. Per germline, CDR1 MNHEY and CDR2 SVGAGI. The V and J ends lost 2 bases and 8 bases respectively, with 9 bases between them. The CDR3 runs 13 residues. The CDR3: CASSYVGVEKLFF. The DNA of the CDR3 is TGTGCCAGCAGTTACGTCGGGGTAGAAAAACTGTTTTTT.

Ten or more counts support this clonotype. V usage is TRBV5-6 and J usage is TRBJ1-6, with 7 bases lining up with TRBD1. CDR1 is SGHDT, CDR2 YYEEEE, per germline. This CDR3 is 19 amino acids long. V was pared by 0 bases and J by 0 bases, with 9 bases of the junction left unmatched. Written as DNA, the CDR3 is TGTGCCAGCAGCTTGGGCGGGTTACAGGGGAGCTCCTATAATTCACCCCTCCACTTT. It yields the protein CASSLGGLQGSSYNSPLHF.

The rearrangement uses TRBV20-1 and TRBJ1-6, with 7 bases aligning to TRBD1. The CDR3 runs to 14 residues. The V segment lost 4 bases and the J segment 7 bases; nucleotides outside the gene matches: 7. CDR1 DFQATT and CDR2 SNEGSKA come from the germline V gene (reference sequence). The CDR3 is CSANRGTVNSPLHF. The CDR3 nucleotides are TGCAGTGCTAACCGGGGGACAGTAAATTCACCCCTCCACTTT.

CDR3 in amino acids: CASSHGQASGNTIYF. CDR3 bases: TGTGCCAGCAGCCACGGACAGGCCTCTGGAAACACCATATATTTT. This sequence joins TRBV11-1 and TRBJ1-3, with 7 bases aligning to TRBD1. The germline V gene has CDR1 SGHAT and CDR2 FQDESV (reference sequence). This CDR3 has 15 residues. With 5 bases clipped from V and 0 bases from J, the junction kept 4 bases outside the gene matches.

This sequence joins TRBV7-3 and TRBJ2-5, with TRBD1 identical over 10 bases. Germline V CDR1 and CDR2: SGHTA, FQGTGA. The CDR3 length is 15 residues. Trimming took 2 bases from V and 3 from J; bases not matched to a gene: 3. CDR3 residues: CASSLGTGVKETQYF. Here the CDR3 DNA reads TGTGCCAGCAGCTTAGGGACAGGGGTCAAAGAGACCCAGTACTTC.

This clonotype was seen a few times. The CDR3 is CASSYRGSAYEQYF. DNA of the CDR3: TGTGCCAGCAGTTACCGGGGCTCTGCCTACGAGCAGTACTTC. The V and J genes are TRBV6-5 and TRBJ2-7; D may correspond to TRBD1 or TRBD2 (5 bases each). Germline lookup yields CDR1 MNHEY and CDR2 SVGAGI. This CDR3 has 14 amino acids. V was cut by 2 bases and J by 2 bases, with 10 bases left in between.

V is TRBV7-6 and J is TRBJ2-1; the D call may be TRBD1 or TRBD2 (7 bases each). The V end was cut by 5 bases, the J end by 7 bases, with 18 bases between. The CDR3 length is 15 residues. Looked up from germline, CDR1 is SGHVS and CDR2 is FNYEAQ. CDR3 bases: TGTGCCAGCAGCGCAGGGGGGGGGGCTTGGAATGAGCAGTTCTTC. This gives the protein CASSAGGGAWNEQFF.

The J gene is TRBJ2-3, the V gene TRBV27; D unclear. The CDR3 runs to 13 residues. In germline, CDR1 is MNHEY, CDR2 SMNVEV (reference sequence). V shed 6 bases and J shed 1 base, with 8 bases lying between them. The CDR3 DNA reads as TGTGCCAGCAGAGGCGTGGGCACAGATACGCAGTATTTT. Translated: CASRGVGTDTQYF.

This clonotype was seen at least ten times. V usage is TRBV5-4 and J usage is TRBJ2-5, with 7 bases lining up with TRBD1. Germline-derived CDR1 and CDR2 are SGHNT and YYREEE (reference sequence). V shed 4 bases and J 3 bases; nucleotides not matched to a gene: 3. This CDR3 is 13 amino acids long. DNA of the CDR3: TGTGCCAGCAGCGAAGGGACAGAAGAGACCCAGTACTTC. This translates into CASSEGTEETQYF.

This clonotype was counted ten times or more. This chain links TRBV7-2 with TRBJ1-5; D remains ambiguous. Trimming pared 5 bases from V and 5 bases from J, leaving 10 bases between. CDR3 length equals 13 residues. Per germline, CDR1 SGHTA and CDR2 FQGNSA. The CDR3 DNA follows: TGTGCCAGCAGCCCGAACCGAGATCAGCCCCAGCATTTT. The encoded protein is CASSPNRDQPQHF.

This clonotype appeared a few times. This chain connects TRBV28 to TRBJ1-2; no reliable D call. V shed 7 bases and J shed 4 bases, with 19 bases lying between them. CDR1 and CDR2 (germline): MDHEN, SYDVKM. The CDR3 extends over 15 amino acids. The CDR3 DNA reads TGTGCCAGCACGTCTTCCCATACAGCCTCCTATGGCTACACCTTC. Encoded protein: CASTSSHTASYGYTF.

There are many counts of this clonotype. The J gene is TRBJ2-3, the V gene TRBV3-1, with TRBD2 matching over 11 bases. Germline CDR1 and CDR2: LGHDT and YNNKEL (reference sequence). V shed 1 base, J shed 3 bases, and the junction held 6 bases outside the gene matches. There are 17 residues in the CDR3. CDR3 loop: CASSQGRASGGTDTQYF. CDR3 sequence (DNA): TGTGCCAGCAGCCAAGGCAGGGCTAGCGGGGGGACAGATACGCAGTATTTT.

This clonotype was detected many times. The chain uses TRBV7-8 and TRBJ2-5; D remains unclear. CDR3 size: 12 residues. V gave up 2 bases and J gave up 5 bases, with 6 bases separating them. Germline CDR1 reads SGHVS; CDR2 reads FQNEAQ. The CDR3 sequence is CASSLPQETQYF. The CDR3 region has the DNA TGTGCCAGCAGCTTACCCCAGGAGACCCAGTACTTC. The whole variable domain, filled in from reference TRBV7-8 and TRBJ2-5, reads GAGVSQSPRYKVAKRGQDVALRCDPISGHVSLFWYQQALGQGPEFLTYFQNEAQLDKSGLPSDRFFAERPEGSVSTLKIQRTQQEDSAVYLCASSLPQETQYFGPGTRLLVL.

In the case of this clonotype: Sequence at one end of the junction differs from germline and may be a read error. This rearrangement joins TRBV7-7 to TRBJ2-2; D uncertain. Germline V gene lookup returns CDR1 SSHAT and CDR2 FNYEAQ (reference sequence). This CDR3 spans 14 amino acids. Here the CDR3 reads CASSLTGPTGELFF. The CDR3 bases are TGTGCTAGCAGCCTCACCGGGCCTACCGGGGAGCTGTTTTTT.

A few counts support this clonotype. The chain recombines TRBV12-3 or TRBV12-4 with TRBJ2-7; a weak D match, TRBD1 (5 bases). V shed 10 bases and J shed 6 bases, with 22 bases lying between them. CDR3 size: 14 residues. DNA for the CDR3: TGTGCCAAATTAGCCTCGCACCCAGGGTTCGAGCAGTACTTC. It translates to CAKLASHPGFEQYF.